The source of this T cell receptor beta chain is a study of shared clonotypes between healthy human individuals. Overall study: Every donor yielded three CD4 naive, three CD4 memory, two CD8 naive and one CD8 memory plate. Study-level results: Several donors had approximately 4.6% of their naive CD4 clonotypes in common.

Several immunoSEQ plates received, in even portions, the genomic DNA of each subset. The protocol was immunoSEQ multiplex PCR, while the TCRdb copy is restricted to in-frame clones and leaves out a portion. The data hold over 700,000 clones, with over 55% observed a single time. CDR1 and CDR2 (germline): SGHVS, FQNEAQ. CDR3 length: 14 amino acids. Concerning this clone: Its antigen is as yet unknown.

Sequenced input: memory CD4+ T cells sorted from blood. This sample's subset: CD45RA-negative fraction. The chain employs TRBV7-8 and TRBJ2-5; the D gene is possibly TRBD1 (5 bases). The assigned J gene may be wrong: the sequence end matches TRBJ2-7 better. The receptor was isolated from a woman aged 25 to 39 in good health. This CDR3 is CASSLAQDNYEQYF. CDR3 nucleotides: TGTGCCAGCAGCTTAGCGCAGGACAACTACGAGCAGTACTTC.